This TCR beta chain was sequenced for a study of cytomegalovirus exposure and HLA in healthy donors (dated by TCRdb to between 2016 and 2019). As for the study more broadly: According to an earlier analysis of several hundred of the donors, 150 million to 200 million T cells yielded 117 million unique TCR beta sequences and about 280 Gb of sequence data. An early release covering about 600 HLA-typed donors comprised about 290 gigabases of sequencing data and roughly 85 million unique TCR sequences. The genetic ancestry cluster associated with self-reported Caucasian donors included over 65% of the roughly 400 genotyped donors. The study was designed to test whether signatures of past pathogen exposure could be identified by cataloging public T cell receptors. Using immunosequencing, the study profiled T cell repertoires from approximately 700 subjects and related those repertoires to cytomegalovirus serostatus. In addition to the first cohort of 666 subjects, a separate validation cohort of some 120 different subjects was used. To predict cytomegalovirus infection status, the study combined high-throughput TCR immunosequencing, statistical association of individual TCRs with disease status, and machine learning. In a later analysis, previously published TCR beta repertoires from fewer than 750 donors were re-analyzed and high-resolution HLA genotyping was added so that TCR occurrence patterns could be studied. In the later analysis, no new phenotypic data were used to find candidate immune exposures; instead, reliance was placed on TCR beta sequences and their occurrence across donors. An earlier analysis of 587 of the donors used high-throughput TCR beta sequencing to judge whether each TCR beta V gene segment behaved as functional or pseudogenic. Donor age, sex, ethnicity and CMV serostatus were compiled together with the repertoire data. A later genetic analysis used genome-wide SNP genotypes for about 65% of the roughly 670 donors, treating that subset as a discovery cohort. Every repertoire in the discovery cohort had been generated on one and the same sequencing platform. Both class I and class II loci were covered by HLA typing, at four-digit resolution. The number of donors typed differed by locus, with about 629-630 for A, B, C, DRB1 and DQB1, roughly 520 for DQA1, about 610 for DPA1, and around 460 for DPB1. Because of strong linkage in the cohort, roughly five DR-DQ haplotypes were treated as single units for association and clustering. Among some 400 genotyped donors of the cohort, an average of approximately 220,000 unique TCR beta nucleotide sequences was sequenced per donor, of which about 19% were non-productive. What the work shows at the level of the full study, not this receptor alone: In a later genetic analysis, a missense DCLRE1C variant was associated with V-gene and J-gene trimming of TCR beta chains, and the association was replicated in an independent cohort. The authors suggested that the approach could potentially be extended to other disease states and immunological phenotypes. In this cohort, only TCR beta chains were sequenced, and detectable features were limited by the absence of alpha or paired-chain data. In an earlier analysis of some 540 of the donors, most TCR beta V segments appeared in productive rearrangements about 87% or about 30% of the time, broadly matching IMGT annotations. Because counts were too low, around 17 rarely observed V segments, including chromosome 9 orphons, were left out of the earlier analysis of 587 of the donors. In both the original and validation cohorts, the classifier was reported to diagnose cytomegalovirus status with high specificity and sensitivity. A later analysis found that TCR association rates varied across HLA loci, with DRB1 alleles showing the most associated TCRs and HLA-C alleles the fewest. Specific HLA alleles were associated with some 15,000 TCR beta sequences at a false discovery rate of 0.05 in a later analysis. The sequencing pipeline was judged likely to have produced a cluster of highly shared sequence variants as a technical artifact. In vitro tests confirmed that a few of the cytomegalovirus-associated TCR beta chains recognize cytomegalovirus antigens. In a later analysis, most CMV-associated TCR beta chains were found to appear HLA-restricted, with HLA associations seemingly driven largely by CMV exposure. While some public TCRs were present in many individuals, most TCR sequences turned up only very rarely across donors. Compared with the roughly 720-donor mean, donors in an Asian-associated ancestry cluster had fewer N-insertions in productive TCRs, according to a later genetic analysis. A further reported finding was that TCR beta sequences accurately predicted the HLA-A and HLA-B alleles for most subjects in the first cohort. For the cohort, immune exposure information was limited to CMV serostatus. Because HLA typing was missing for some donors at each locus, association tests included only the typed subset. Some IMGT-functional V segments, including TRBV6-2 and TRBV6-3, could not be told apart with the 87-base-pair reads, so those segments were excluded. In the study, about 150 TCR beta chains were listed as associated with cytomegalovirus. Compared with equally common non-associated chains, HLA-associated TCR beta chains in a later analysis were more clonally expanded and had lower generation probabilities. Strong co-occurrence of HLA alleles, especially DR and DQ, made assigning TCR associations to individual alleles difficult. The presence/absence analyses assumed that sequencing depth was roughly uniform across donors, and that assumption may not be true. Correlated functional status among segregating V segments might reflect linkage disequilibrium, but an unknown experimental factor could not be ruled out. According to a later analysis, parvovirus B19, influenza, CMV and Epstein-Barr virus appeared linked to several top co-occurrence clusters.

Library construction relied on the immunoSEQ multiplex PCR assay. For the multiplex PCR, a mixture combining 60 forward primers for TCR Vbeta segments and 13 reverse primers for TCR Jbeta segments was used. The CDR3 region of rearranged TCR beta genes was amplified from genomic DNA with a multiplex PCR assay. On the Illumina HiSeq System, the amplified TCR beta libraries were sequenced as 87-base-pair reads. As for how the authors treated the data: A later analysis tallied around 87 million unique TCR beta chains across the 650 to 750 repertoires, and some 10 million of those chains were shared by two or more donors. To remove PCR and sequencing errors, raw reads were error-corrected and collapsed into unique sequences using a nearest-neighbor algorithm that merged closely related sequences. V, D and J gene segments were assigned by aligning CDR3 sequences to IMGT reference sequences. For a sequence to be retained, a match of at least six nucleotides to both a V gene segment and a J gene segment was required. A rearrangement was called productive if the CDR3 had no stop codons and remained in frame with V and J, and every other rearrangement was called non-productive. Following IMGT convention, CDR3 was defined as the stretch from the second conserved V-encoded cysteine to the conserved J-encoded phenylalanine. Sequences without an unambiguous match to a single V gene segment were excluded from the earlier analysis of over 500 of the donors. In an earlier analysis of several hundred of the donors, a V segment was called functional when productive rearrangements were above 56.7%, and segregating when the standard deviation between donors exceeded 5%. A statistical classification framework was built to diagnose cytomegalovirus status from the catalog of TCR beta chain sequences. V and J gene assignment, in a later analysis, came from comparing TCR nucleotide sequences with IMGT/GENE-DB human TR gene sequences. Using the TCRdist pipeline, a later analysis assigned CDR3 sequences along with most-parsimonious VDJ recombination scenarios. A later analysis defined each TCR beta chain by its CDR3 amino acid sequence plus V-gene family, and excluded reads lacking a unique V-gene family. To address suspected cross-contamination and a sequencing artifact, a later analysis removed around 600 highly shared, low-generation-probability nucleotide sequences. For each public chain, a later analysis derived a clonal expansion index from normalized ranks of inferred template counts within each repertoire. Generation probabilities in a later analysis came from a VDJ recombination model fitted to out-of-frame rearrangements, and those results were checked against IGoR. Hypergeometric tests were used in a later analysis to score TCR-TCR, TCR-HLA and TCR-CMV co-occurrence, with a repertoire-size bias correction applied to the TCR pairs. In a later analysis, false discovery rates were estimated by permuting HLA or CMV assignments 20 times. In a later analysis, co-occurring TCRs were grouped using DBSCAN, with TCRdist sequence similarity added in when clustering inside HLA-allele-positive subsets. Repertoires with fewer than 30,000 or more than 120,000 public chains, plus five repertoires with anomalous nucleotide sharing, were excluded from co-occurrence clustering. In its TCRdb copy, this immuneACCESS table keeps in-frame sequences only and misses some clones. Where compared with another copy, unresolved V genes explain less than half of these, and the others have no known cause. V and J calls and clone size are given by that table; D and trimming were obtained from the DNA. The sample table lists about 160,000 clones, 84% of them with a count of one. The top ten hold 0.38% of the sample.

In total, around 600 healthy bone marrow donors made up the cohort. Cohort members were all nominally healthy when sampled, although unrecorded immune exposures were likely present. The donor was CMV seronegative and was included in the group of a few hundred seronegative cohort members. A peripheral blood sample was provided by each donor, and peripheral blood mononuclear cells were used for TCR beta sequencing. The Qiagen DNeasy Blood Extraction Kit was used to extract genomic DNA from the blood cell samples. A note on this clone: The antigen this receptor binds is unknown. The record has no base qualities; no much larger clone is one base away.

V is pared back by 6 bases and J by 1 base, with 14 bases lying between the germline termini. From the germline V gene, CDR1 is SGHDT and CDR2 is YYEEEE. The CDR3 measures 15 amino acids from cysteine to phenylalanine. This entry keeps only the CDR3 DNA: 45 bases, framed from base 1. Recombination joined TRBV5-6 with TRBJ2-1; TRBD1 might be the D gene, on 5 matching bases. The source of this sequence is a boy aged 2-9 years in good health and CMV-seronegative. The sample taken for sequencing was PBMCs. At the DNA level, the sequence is TGTGCCAGCACTCCAGGGCAGCTATCCTACAATGAGCAGTTCTTC. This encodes CASTPGQLSYNEQFF.